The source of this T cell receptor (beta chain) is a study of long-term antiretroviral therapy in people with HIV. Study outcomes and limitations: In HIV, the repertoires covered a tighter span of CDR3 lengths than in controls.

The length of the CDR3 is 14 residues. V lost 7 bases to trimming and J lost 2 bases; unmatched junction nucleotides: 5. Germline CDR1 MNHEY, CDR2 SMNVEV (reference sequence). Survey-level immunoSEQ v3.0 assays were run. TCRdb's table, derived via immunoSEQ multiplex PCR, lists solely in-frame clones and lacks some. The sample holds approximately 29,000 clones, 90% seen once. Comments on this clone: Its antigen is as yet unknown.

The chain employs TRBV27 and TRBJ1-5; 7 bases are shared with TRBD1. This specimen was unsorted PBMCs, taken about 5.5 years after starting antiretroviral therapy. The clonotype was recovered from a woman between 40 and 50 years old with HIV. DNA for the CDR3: TGTGCCAGCACCCCACAGGGGCGCAATCAGCCCCAGCATTTT. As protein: CASTPQGRNQPQHF.